These T cell receptor beta chains were read from a single sample in a study of blood T cell repertoires in COVID-19. Clones were read by immunoSEQ multiplex PCR, and TCRdb kept only the in-frame ones, dropping some. The sample holds around 340,000 clones; roughly nine tenths are singletons and the top ten take approximately 4.1%. The sequenced sample consisted of peripheral blood. All receptors derive from a woman in her sixties or seventies with COVID-19, enrolled during active disease. Each CDR3 is given with its conserved first and last residue. The D gene is left open where the match is weak. Size is stated for part of the rows, as once, few or many counts, or as a class when the clone is expanded.

>TRBD1|TRBV5-4|TRBJ1-2|NA
TGTGCCAGCAGCTTGGCGACAGGGGATGGCTACACCTTC
CASSLATGDGYTF
>NA|TRBV30|TRBJ1-1|NA
TGTGCCTGGAGTGCCACAGGGAGTGAAGCTTTCTTT
CAWSATGSEAFF
>TRBD1|TRBV6-5|TRBJ1-2|NA
TGTGCCAGCAGCCCCGGACAGGGAAGGGGCTACACCTTC
CASSPGQGRGYTF
>TRBD2|TRBV5-1|TRBJ2-3|NA
TGCGCCAGCAGCCGACGACTAGCGGGGGGACTCGGCACAGATACGCAGTATTTT
CASSRRLAGGLGTDTQYF
>NA|TRBV4-1|TRBJ1-3|NA
TGCGCCAGCAGCCAAGACCGCGGACGGGACTCTGGAAACACCATATATTTT
CASSQDRGRDSGNTIYF
>NA|TRBV3-1/TRBV3-2|TRBJ1-3|NA
TGTGCCAGCAGCCAAGGGTTTTCGAGGGATACTACGGGAAACACCATATATTTT
CASSQGFSRDTTGNTIYF
>NA|TRBV5-4|TRBJ2-6|NA
TGTGCCAGCAGCTTGGGACAGACAATCTACTCTGGGGCCAACGTCCTGACTTTC
CASSLGQTIYSGANVLTF
>NA|TRBV4-1|TRBJ1-2|once
TGCGCCAGCAGCCAGGACATCATGGGCTACACCTTC
CASSQDIMGYTF
>NA|TRBV7-9|TRBJ1-1|NA
TGTGCCAGCAGCTTAGCCTCTGAAGCTTTCTTT
CASSLASEAFF
>NA|TRBV4-2|TRBJ2-1|NA
TGTGCCAGCAGCCAAGATCTGGCGGGCCGATACTACAATGAGCAGTTCTTC
CASSQDLAGRYYNEQFF
>NA|TRBV7-8|TRBJ1-1|NA
TGTGCCAGCAGCTCACCCGGGGGGCGGAGGAACACTGAAGCTTTCTTT
CASSSPGGRRNTEAFF
>TRBD2|TRBV5-1|TRBJ2-1|once
TGCGCCAGCAGGGAAACTAGCGGGGGTAATGAGCAGTTCTTC
CASRETSGGNEQFF
>NA|TRBV7-3|TRBJ1-2|once
TGTGCCAGCAGCTTAACGAGCGGCAGGCTGAACTATGGCTACACCTTC
CASSLTSGRLNYGYTF
>NA|TRBV7-9|TRBJ1-1|NA
TGTGCCAGCAGAAAAATCTCACACGAAGCTTTCTTT
CASRKISHEAFF
>TRBD2|TRBV5-1|TRBJ2-1|NA
TGCGCCAGCAGCTCCGTAGCGGGGGCCTCCTACAATGAGCAGTTCTTC
CASSSVAGASYNEQFF
>TRBD1|TRBV9|TRBJ1-2|NA
TGTGCCAGCAGCGTAGGTACAGGGGATGGCTACACCTTC
CASSVGTGDGYTF
>TRBD2|TRBV28|TRBJ2-5|NA
TGTGCCAGCAGTTACGGGGGGGGGTCGCAAGAGACCCAGTACTTC
CASSYGGGSQETQYF
>TRBD1|TRBV18|TRBJ1-4|NA
TGTGCCAGCTCAGCTCGACAGGGGGCGAGAGAAAAACTGTTTTTT
CASSARQGAREKLFF
>TRBD1|TRBV2|TRBJ1-4|NA
TGTGCCAGCAGTTGGGACAGGGACGGGACTAATGAAAAACTGTTTTTT
CASSWDRDGTNEKLFF
>TRBD2|TRBV2|TRBJ2-3|NA
TGTGCCAGCAGGGTCAAGCGGGGGGGCACAGATACGCAGTATTTT
CASRVKRGGTDTQYF
>NA|TRBV15|TRBJ1-6|NA
TGTGCCACCAGCAGAGTCCTATCCTATAATTCACCCCTCCACTTT
CATSRVLSYNSPLHF
>TRBD1|TRBV5-1|TRBJ1-1|NA
TGCGCCAGCAGCCGACAGGGGGACATCGCCGGGAACACTGAAGCTTTCTTT
CASSRQGDIAGNTEAFF
>TRBD2|TRBV5-4|TRBJ2-5|NA
TGTGCCAGCAGCTTGCTAGGCGGGGGGGCGGGAGAGACCCAGTACTTC
CASSLLGGGAGETQYF
>TRBD1|TRBV6-6|TRBJ2-1|NA
TGTGCCAGCAGCTTCCTCGTGGGACAGGGCCAGTTCTTC
CASSFLVGQGQFF
>NA|TRBV19|TRBJ1-4|NA
TGTGCCACCCGGACCCGGTGGGGCGGCGTTAATGAAAAACTGTTTTTT
CATRTRWGGVNEKLFF
>NA|TRBV27|TRBJ1-1|NA
TGTGCCAGCAGTTTATTTCAGTTCACTGAAGCTTTCTTT
CASSLFQFTEAFF
>TRBD1|TRBV2|TRBJ1-5|NA
TGTGCCACAACAGGGGGCCGGGGGTATCAGCCCCAGCATTTT
CATTGGRGYQPQHF
>NA|TRBV19|TRBJ1-5|few
TGTGCCAGTAATCTTCAGCCCCAGCATTTT
CASNLQPQHF
>TRBD1|TRBV18|TRBJ1-1|NA
TGTGCCAGCTCACCACCCCGCCAGGGGGTGAGACCTGAAGCTTTCTTT
CASSPPRQGVRPEAFF
>NA|TRBV12-3/TRBV12-4|TRBJ1-1|NA
TGTGCCAGCAGTTTAGCAGGGGGCACTGAAGCTTTCTTT
CASSLAGGTEAFF
>TRBD2|TRBV2|TRBJ2-5|NA
TGTGCCAGCACAATAATGACTAGCGGGGGGGCGGAGACCCAGTACTTC
CASTIMTSGGAETQYF
>TRBD1|TRBV5-1|TRBJ1-2|NA
TGCGCCAGCAGCATGACCGGGACAGGGACCTCGAATGGCTACACCTTC
CASSMTGTGTSNGYTF
>TRBD2|TRBV10-3|TRBJ2-1|NA
TGTGCCGTGGGGGCGGGGGGGTATTCCTACAATGAGCAGTTCTTC
CAVGAGGYSYNEQFF
>NA|TRBV9|TRBJ1-1|NA
TGTGCCAGCAGCGTAGGACAGAGGCAACTGAACACTGAAGCTTTCTTT
CASSVGQRQLNTEAFF
>TRBD1|TRBV7-9|TRBJ2-3|NA
TGTGCCAGCAGCTTCCCAAGCGGTTTCGGGACAGGTTCAGATACGCAGTATTTT
CASSFPSGFGTGSDTQYF
>NA|TRBV24-1|TRBJ1-2|NA
TGTGCCACCAGTGATTTTAGCAATGGCTACACCTTC
CATSDFSNGYTF
>TRBD1|TRBV29-1|TRBJ1-2|NA
TGCAGCGTTGAAGTCGGACAGGGTTTAGTCGGCTATGGCTACACCTTC
CSVEVGQGLVGYGYTF
>TRBD1|TRBV5-1|TRBJ2-7|NA
TGCGCCAGCAGCACACAGGGGGCGAACTACGAGCAGTACTTC
CASSTQGANYEQYF
>TRBD1|TRBV5-1|TRBJ1-4|NA
TGCGCCAGCAGCTTGAGGCAGGGGGGTGAAAAACTGTTTTTT
CASSLRQGGEKLFF
>TRBD1|TRBV18|TRBJ2-3|NA
TGTGCCAGCTCCCGCACCGGCGGGACAGGGAGCACAGATACGCAGTATTTT
CASSRTGGTGSTDTQYF
>NA|TRBV13|TRBJ1-2|once
TGTGCCAGCAGCTTGAGACAGGCGCCTAACTATGGCTACACCTTC
CASSLRQAPNYGYTF
>TRBD2|TRBV4-2|TRBJ2-3|NA
TGTGCCAGCAGCCAACAGCGGGGGGGCCTGGGTCCGGATACGCAGTATTTT
CASSQQRGGLGPDTQYF
>NA|TRBV12-3/TRBV12-4|TRBJ1-2|NA
TGTGCCAGCAGTTCTTTGACAGAGAGTCGCTACACCTTC
CASSSLTESRYTF
>NA|TRBV21-1|TRBJ1-1|NA
TGTGCCAGCAGCCTTCCTAGGAGGGGGCGCGGTGTTGGCACTGAAGCTTTCTTT
CASSLPRRGRGVGTEAFF
>TRBD2|TRBV11-3|TRBJ2-3|few
TGTGCCAGCAGCTTAGACAAGGCGGGACTAGGAACAGATACGCAGTATTTT
CASSLDKAGLGTDTQYF
>TRBD2|TRBV9|TRBJ2-3|NA
TGTGCCAGCAGCGTAGAAGTTAGCGGGGGGGCTGTGGATACGCAGTATTTT
CASSVEVSGGAVDTQYF
>NA|TRBV10-2|TRBJ1-1|NA
TGCGCCAGCAGGACGGGGAACACTGAAGCTTTCTTT
CASRTGNTEAFF
>TRBD1|TRBV5-1|TRBJ2-5|NA
TGCGCCAGCAGCTTAAGCACAGGGGGTTGGGAGACCCAGTACTTC
CASSLSTGGWETQYF
>NA|TRBV5-5|TRBJ1-2|NA
TGTGCCAGCAGCAACCCTTCTCGGGGAGGCTATGGCTACACCTTC
CASSNPSRGGYGYTF
>NA|TRBV10-1|TRBJ1-2|NA
TGCGCCAGCCTTTCACAGGCACGGGCCTCCCATGGCTACACCTTC
CASLSQARASHGYTF
>TRBD1|TRBV5-1|TRBJ1-2|NA
TGCGCCAGTGCCGGGACAGGGGGCCGGTCGGGCTATGGCTACACCTTC
CASAGTGGRSGYGYTF
>TRBD1|TRBV7-9|TRBJ1-5|NA
TGTGCCAGCAGGGGACAGAGCAATCAGCCCCAGCATTTT
CASRGQSNQPQHF
>NA|TRBV5-6|TRBJ1-1|NA
TGTGCCAGCAGCTTGGTAACCCCTGAGGCTGAAGCTTTCTTT
CASSLVTPEAEAFF
>NA|TRBV11-2|TRBJ1-2|NA
TGTGCCAGCAGCGGCCGAGGTTCTAACTATGGCTACACCTTC
CASSGRGSNYGYTF
>TRBD2|TRBV19|TRBJ2-2|NA
TGTGCCAGTAGTAGGACTAGCGGGCACACCGGGGAGCTGTTTTTT
CASSRTSGHTGELFF
>NA|TRBV6-1|TRBJ1-2|NA
TGTGCCAGCAGTGACGCAGGATCGTATGGCTACACCTTC
CASSDAGSYGYTF
>TRBD1|TRBV19|TRBJ2-7|NA
TGTGCCAGCAACCCATCCAGGGGGCCTTACGAGCAGTACTTC
CASNPSRGPYEQYF
>NA|TRBV6-5|TRBJ1-1|NA
TGTGCCAGCAGTTCCTCGGGGGGGAACACTGAAGCTTTCTTT
CASSSSGGNTEAFF
>NA|TRBV15|TRBJ1-4|NA
TGTGCCACCAGCCCAAATAGCGGGCCCGGTGAAAAACTGTTTTTT
CATSPNSGPGEKLFF